This T cell receptor (beta chain) appears in the sequencing data of a study of vaccination and CD4 T cells after COVID-19 (dated 2022 in TCRdb). At the level of the whole study: The convalescent cohort comprised six males and four females, including two Hispanic individuals, seven Caucasians, two Asians and one multiracial person. For stimulating the cultures, overlapping spike peptide pools were used, derived from SARS-CoV-2 as well as from the common cold coronaviruses HCoV-NL63, HCoV-OC43 and HCoV-229E. Participants received two doses of either the Pfizer-BioNTech BNT162b2 vaccine (n=8) or the Moderna mRNA-1273 vaccine (n=2). In control cultures, a CEFX viral epitope pool was used as positive control, an HIV-1 Nef peptide pool was used as negative control, or no peptide was added. Post-COVID blood samples from convalescent patients were collected a median of roughly 100 days after diagnosis, with a range of roughly 30 to 161 days. In over 8 COVID-19 convalescent patients and a handful of infection-naive healthy vaccine recipients, the spike-specific CD4+ TCR repertoire before mRNA vaccination was compared with the repertoire after mRNA vaccination. Post-vaccine blood samples were taken a median of 72 days after the second vaccine dose, with a range of roughly 14 to 250 days. General conclusions and limits of the study: The study included relatively few convalescent patients and did not analyze early timepoints after natural infection. An increase in the median number of SARS-CoV-2-reactive clonotypes from 20 to 25 after infection to about 39 after vaccination was observed, but the change was not found to be significant. Of the vaccine-specific clones found in convalescent patients, nearly all (304 of 307) were mono-reactive for SARS-CoV-2 spike instead of being cross-reactive with common cold coronaviruses. Among convalescent patients, a median roughly 90% of the SARS-CoV-2-reactive clones seen after vaccination appeared only after vaccination, which suggests priming specific to the vaccine.

Receptor libraries were prepared by PCR. DNA from cultured CD4+ T cells underwent TCR sequencing with the Oncomine TCR Beta short-read assay at the Johns Hopkins FTIC core. Genomic DNA was extracted from the cultured CD4+ T cells with the QIAamp micro DNA kit. Oncomine TCR Beta libraries from cultured CD4+ T cells were pooled using unique dual indexes and sequenced on an Illumina iSeq 100. Per the authors' processing: Non-productive sequences were filtered out, and CDR3s that did not start with C, did not end with F or W, or were shorter than 7 amino acids were discarded. The MANAFEST web application identified antigen-specific clonotypes by comparing peptide-stimulated wells against reference wells and other culture wells. Positive clones required FDR below 0.05, an odds ratio above 5, and productive frequency above 0.1% in at least two of three replicate wells. Cross-reactive clonotypes were defined as significantly expanded in both SARS-CoV-2 spike wells and at least one common cold coronavirus spike condition. Similarity between CDR3 sequences was evaluated in R version 3.6.1 using Levenshtein distances (stringdist) and unrooted phylogenetic trees (ape). TCRdb handled the public reads itself, with Q25 trimming in fastp and clone calling in MiXCR, and kept productive beta chains. Each CDR3 protein gets just one entry, which takes the most common genes and DNA from the rows behind it. The V and J calls were determined by TCRdb, not by the authors. Within this sample are 13,000 or so distinct CDR3 sequences, with roughly a quarter of them counted one time only. The ten largest clones take up roughly 32% of the sample.

To note about this clonotype: Its antigen specificity is not known. Per-nucleotide qualities are absent, and no much larger clonotype sits a single base away.

The treatment or condition label, read with the paper, signifies: approximately 11-day PBMC culture with coronavirus spike peptide pools or control peptides (ViraFEST assay). The ViraFEST assay, used in the study, expanded antigen-specific T cells with peptide pools and then identified the expanded clonotypes through TCR sequencing. Negative nucleocapsid antibody tests taken both before and after vaccination confirmed that the healthy vaccine recipients had no prior SARS-CoV-2 infection. Each well held 2.2 million or so PBMCs cultured with 10 ug/ml peptide pools in IMDM containing roughly 5% human AB serum and roughly 10 IU/ml IL-2. Half of the culture medium was replaced with fresh IL-2-containing medium on days 3 and 7. After 10 to 11 days of culture, CD4+ T cells were isolated by negative selection using the EasySep CD4+ T cell isolation kit. PBMCs were separated from whole blood using Ficoll-Paque Plus gradient centrifugation and then either used fresh or cryopreserved at -140C. Culture conditions were generally each tested in triplicate wells.

CDR1 and CDR2 are drawn from the germline V gene: KGHSH, LQKENI. From the cysteine through the phenylalanine, the CDR3 covers 15 amino acids. Kept here is only the CDR3 DNA, which spans 45 bases and is read in frame from base 1. Relative to germline, V is 3 bases shorter and J is 0 bases shorter, with 9 bases between their ends. This receptor was taken from a human donor who received a COVID-19 vaccine. The V and J genes are TRBV18 and TRBJ1-3, with TRBD1 perhaps the D gene, on 5 matching bases. Here the sequenced sample was CD4+ T cells from blood, cultured in vitro, taken before SARS-CoV-2 vaccination. The DNA reads TGTGCCAGCTCACCGACCGACAGCTCTGGAAACACCATATATTTT. The encoded protein is CASSPTDSSGNTIYF.